Given below is one TCR beta chain in context. The source of the sample is a study of blood T cell repertoires in COVID-19. Study information: The study drew acute and convalescent COVID-19 samples from the United States, Italy and Spain. From T cells, B-cell-depleted T cells, or PBMCs came the material, which was cDNA or gDNA.

Looked up from germline, CDR1 is SGDLS and CDR2 is YYNGEE. After removal of 0 bases from V and 2 bases from J, the junction contained 6 bases not matched to a gene. The CDR3 spans 17 residues. Original data processing: Estimated nucleated cell counts came from reference gene primer amplification. Assay: immunoSEQ multiplex PCR; the TCRdb copy retains only in-frame clones and omits some. The V and J calls and clone size come from that table; D and trimming were worked out from the DNA. The sample gives under 150,000 clones, around 85% of which show up once; around an eighth is in the top ten. The sequence came from a human donor in a cohort sampled during active COVID-19. Sequences were obtained from peripheral blood. The rearrangement links TRBV9 to TRBJ2-2; 8 bases line up with TRBD1. As DNA, the CDR3 is TGTGCCAGCAGCGTAGTCACAGGGGGTATCAACACCGGGGAGCTGTTTTTT. This sequence encodes CASSVVTGGINTGELFF. Combining the CDR3 with reference TRBV9 and TRBJ2-2 gives the whole variable domain DSGVTQTPKHLITATGQRVTLRCSPRSGDLSVYWYQQSLDQGLQFLIQYYNGEERAKGNILERFSAQQFPDLHSELNLSSLELGDSALYFCASSVVTGGINTGELFFGEGSRLTVL.